Shown below are 20 T cell receptor beta chains from a single sample sequenced in a study of blood T cell repertoires in COVID-19. Assay: immunoSEQ multiplex PCR; the TCRdb copy retains only in-frame clones and omits some. The data show more than 200,000 clones, 83% seen once. The sequenced material came from peripheral blood. These receptors all come from a woman aged 40 to 50 with active or convalescent COVID-19.

The chain links TRBV9 to TRBJ2-1, with 8 bases that match TRBD2. The junction had 8 bases not matched to a gene; V was cut back by 4 bases and J by 5 bases. There are 15 residues in the CDR3. Germline V gene sequence: CDR1 SGDLS, CDR2 YYNGEE. The CDR3 region is CASSRGGSVNNEQFF. In DNA form, the CDR3 reads TGTGCCAGCAGCCGGGGGGGAAGCGTCAACAATGAGCAGTTCTTC.

This chain links TRBV7-3 with TRBJ1-3, with D tentatively TRBD1 (5 bases). The V end lost 4 bases, the J end lost 1 base, and 20 bases lay between the germline ends. The CDR3 length is 18 residues. CDR1 SGHTA and CDR2 FQGTGA come from the germline V gene. In DNA form, the CDR3 reads TGTGCCAGCAGCTCGCATGGTGGCGGGGGGAGGTCTGGAAACACCATATATTTT. It codes for CASSSHGGGGRSGNTIYF.

This clone has only one observation. The chain joins TRBV5-4 to TRBJ2-7; 8 positions match TRBD1. From germline, CDR1 is SGHNT and CDR2 YYREEE (reference sequence). The CDR3 is 15 amino acids. V lost 2 bases, J lost 5 bases, and 9 bases stayed unmatched. This chain's CDR3 is CASSFKPGGLDEQYF. The DNA for the CDR3 is TGTGCCAGCAGCTTCAAGCCAGGGGGCTTGGACGAGCAGTACTTC.

The V call is TRBV27, the J call TRBJ2-7; 7 positions agree with TRBD1. Germline V gene sequence: CDR1 MNHEY, CDR2 SMNVEV (reference sequence). The ends lost 3 bases at V and 1 base at J; junction bases unmatched: 6. CDR3 length: 15 amino acids. CDR3 in amino acids: CASSFLDRRSYEQYF. CDR3 nucleotides: TGTGCCAGCAGTTTCCTGGACAGGAGATCCTACGAGCAGTACTTC.

The chain uses TRBV11-3 and TRBJ2-7, with 7 positions matching TRBD1. The germline gives CDR1 SGHNT, CDR2 YENEEA. V trimming: 5 bases; J trimming: 5 bases; junction bases outside the gene matches: 3. CDR3 length equals 12 residues. The CDR3, as DNA: TGTGCCAGCAGCACGGGACAGAACGAGCAGTACTTC. Translating it yields CASSTGQNEQYF.

This chain joins TRBV5-5 and TRBJ2-5, with 15 bases matching TRBD2. The CDR3 contains 20 residues. Trimming cost V 1 base and J 5 bases; bases outside gene matches: 15. CDR1 and CDR2 from the germline V gene are SGHKS and YYEKEE (reference sequence). In DNA, the CDR3 is TGTGCCAGCAGCTTGAGGACTAGCGGGAGGGCCGTTGCGCAGAAGGAGACCCAGTACTTC. This sequence encodes CASSLRTSGRAVAQKETQYF.

The chain employs TRBV18 and TRBJ2-7; D might be TRBD2 (5 bases). V dropped 2 bases and J dropped 3 bases, with 11 bases sitting between them. Germline V gene lookup returns CDR1 KGHSH and CDR2 LQKENI. The CDR3 consists of 14 residues. This CDR3 reads CASSPSGRGYEQYF. Here the CDR3 DNA reads TGTGCCAGCTCACCATCCGGACGGGGCTACGAGCAGTACTTC. The full variable domain, with the rest looked up from reference TRBV18 and TRBJ2-7, is NAGVMQNPRHLVRRRGQEARLRCSPMKGHSHVYWYRQLPEEGLKFMVYLQKENIIDESGMPKERFSAEFPKEGPSILRIQQVVRGDSAAYFCASSPSGRGYEQYFGPGTRLTVT.

This clone was recorded only once. The CDR3 DNA sequence: TGTGCCAGCAGCTCGGAACAGGCATTCGTGGGGCTAACAGAAGCTTTCTTT. Amino acids: CASSSEQAFVGLTEAFF. The V gene is TRBV11-3, the J gene TRBJ1-1; D is perhaps TRBD1 (5 bases). The CDR3 has 17 amino acids. CDR1 and CDR2 (germline): SGHNT, YENEEA. Trimming stripped 4 bases from V and 8 bases from J, with 26 bases between.

Note on this clone: The same CDR3 also results from other DNA sequences found in this sample. The chain employs TRBV5-6 and TRBJ2-7, with a tentative D call TRBD2 (5 bases). This CDR3 contains 14 residues. CDR1 and CDR2 from the germline V gene are SGHDT and YYEEEE. Trimming pared 3 bases from V and 0 bases from J, leaving 10 bases between. CDR3 nucleotides: TGTGCCAGCAGCTACGGACTCAGCTCCTACGAGCAGTACTTC. This encodes CASSYGLSSYEQYF. Full variable domain (remainder filled in from reference TRBV5-6 and TRBJ2-7): DAGVTQSPTHLIKTRGQQVTLRCSPKSGHDTVSWYQQALGQGPQFIFQYYEEEERQRGNFPDRFSGHQFPNYSSELNVNALLLGDSALYLCASSYGLSSYEQYFGPGTRLTVT.

The rearrangement uses TRBV19 and TRBJ2-3; the D gene is possibly TRBD2 (5 bases). Trimming removed 5 bases from V and 2 bases from J, with 14 bases in between. Germline V gene sequence: CDR1 LNHDA, CDR2 SQIVND (reference sequence). CDR3 length: 15 residues. The CDR3 here is CASSQADFHTDTQYF. As DNA, the CDR3 is TGTGCCAGTAGTCAGGCGGACTTTCACACAGATACGCAGTATTTT.

The J gene is TRBJ2-5, the V gene TRBV7-2; 9 bases map to TRBD2. This CDR3 contains 15 residues. Germline V lookup: CDR1 SGHTA, CDR2 FQGNSA. With 2 bases clipped from V and 1 base from J, the junction kept 2 bases outside the gene matches. For the CDR3, the DNA is TGTGCCAGCAGCTTACGAGCGGGGGGCCAAGAGACCCAGTACTTC. It codes for CASSLRAGGQETQYF.

This CDR3 reads CATSDRDRGGTDTQYF. The CDR3 DNA reads as TGTGCCACCAGTGACAGGGACAGGGGTGGCACAGATACGCAGTATTTT. This sequence joins TRBV24-1 and TRBJ2-3, with TRBD1 matching over 10 bases. The V segment lost 4 bases and the J segment 1 base; nucleotides outside the gene matches: 4. The CDR3 is made up of 16 amino acids. Per germline, CDR1 KGHDR and CDR2 SFDVKD.

The chain is built from TRBV19 and TRBJ1-1; possible D gene TRBD1, 5 bases. This CDR3 has 12 amino acids. Germline V gene lookup returns CDR1 LNHDA and CDR2 SQIVND (reference sequence). V gave up 9 bases and J gave up 6 bases, with 14 bases separating them. CDR3 sequence: CASRDVLAEAFF. The DNA of the CDR3 is TGTGCCAGCAGGGATGTTTTGGCTGAAGCTTTCTTT.

This chain uses TRBV6-2 or TRBV6-3 with TRBJ1-2; D is perhaps TRBD1 (6 bases). CDR3 length: 12 amino acids. The ends were cut back, 6 bases at V and 4 bases at J, with 9 bases in the middle. Germline CDR1 is MNHEY and CDR2 is SVGEGT. The DNA for the CDR3 is TGTGCCAGCAGCGGGGGCGCCTATGGCTACACCTTC. Its translation: CASSGGAYGYTF.

V usage is TRBV5-1 and J usage is TRBJ2-1; 8 bases align to TRBD1. The J segment lost 10 bases and the V segment lost 0 bases, leaving 9 bases of the junction unmatched. This CDR3 region has 15 residues. The germline CDR1 and CDR2 sequences are SGHRS and YFSETQ. The CDR3 is CASSLGAQGAREQFF. The CDR3 DNA is TGCGCCAGCAGCTTGGGGGCGCAGGGGGCGCGGGAGCAGTTCTTC.

On this clone: An end of the junction differs from the germline gene, which may be a read error. The chain has TRBV5-1 and TRBJ2-7, with D unclear. The CDR3 extends over 13 amino acids. The germline V gene encodes CDR1 SGHRS and CDR2 YFSETQ. The DNA of the CDR3 is TGCGCCAGCAGGTTGGGCGTTAACTACGAGCAGTACTTC. It translates to CASRLGVNYEQYF.

This clone appeared a few times. This chain uses TRBV7-2 with TRBJ2-2; D ambiguous. Deletions cut 2 bases from V and 4 bases from J, with 2 bases between. Germline values: CDR1 SGHTA, CDR2 FQGNSA. The CDR3 runs to 12 residues. CDR3 sequence reads: CASSLRTGELFF. CDR3 bases: TGTGCCAGCAGCTTACGCACCGGGGAGCTGTTTTTT.

The rearrangement joins TRBV5-1 to TRBJ1-4; weak D call: TRBD1 (6 bases). CDR3 length: 15 amino acids. The germline V gene encodes CDR1 SGHRS and CDR2 YFSETQ. V lost 7 bases to trimming and J lost 3 bases, with 16 bases between them. CDR3 nucleotide sequence: TGCGCCAGCGCAGATCCTACAGGGTCTAATGAAAAACTGTTTTTT. It translates to CASADPTGSNEKLFF.

The V call is TRBV12-3 or TRBV12-4, the J call TRBJ1-5, with D possibly matching TRBD1 (5 bases). Trimming took 3 bases from V and 13 from J, leaving 13 bases between them. The CDR3 covers 12 residues. The CDR3 nucleotides read TGTGCCAGCAGTTTGACAGCAACCCAGCAGCATTTT. Protein: CASSLTATQQHF.

The chain uses TRBV24-1 and TRBJ2-1, with 14 nucleotides matching TRBD2. The CDR3 extends over 19 amino acids. CDR1 and CDR2 (germline): KGHDR, SFDVKD. Trimming removed 5 bases from V and 6 bases from J; junction bases left unmatched: 14. The CDR3: CATSGLWGRGLAGVNEQFF. In DNA, the CDR3 is TGTGCCACCAGTGGTCTATGGGGTCGGGGACTAGCGGGAGTCAATGAGCAGTTCTTC.